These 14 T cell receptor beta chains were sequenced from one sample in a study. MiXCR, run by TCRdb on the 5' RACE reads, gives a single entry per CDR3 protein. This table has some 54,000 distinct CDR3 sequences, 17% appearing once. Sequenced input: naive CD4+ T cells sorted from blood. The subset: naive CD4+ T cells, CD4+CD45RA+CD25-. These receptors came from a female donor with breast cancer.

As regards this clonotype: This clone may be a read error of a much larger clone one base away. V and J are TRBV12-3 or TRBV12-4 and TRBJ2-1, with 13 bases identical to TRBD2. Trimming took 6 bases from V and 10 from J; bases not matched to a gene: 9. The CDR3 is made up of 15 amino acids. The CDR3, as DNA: TGTGCCAGCAGAGGGGGACTAGCGGGAACTCGAGAGCAGTTCTTC. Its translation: CASRGGLAGTREQFF.

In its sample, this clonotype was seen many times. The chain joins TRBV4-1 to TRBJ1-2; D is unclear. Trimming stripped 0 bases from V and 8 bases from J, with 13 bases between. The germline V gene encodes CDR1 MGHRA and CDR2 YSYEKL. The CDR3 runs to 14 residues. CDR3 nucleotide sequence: TGCGCCAGCAGCCAAGATAGGGCGGTCCGAGGCTACACCTTC. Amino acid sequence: CASSQDRAVRGYTF.

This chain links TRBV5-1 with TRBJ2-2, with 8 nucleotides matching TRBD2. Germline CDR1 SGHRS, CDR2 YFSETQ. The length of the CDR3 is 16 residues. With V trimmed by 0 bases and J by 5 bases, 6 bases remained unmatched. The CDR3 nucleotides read TGCGCCAGCAGCTTGGAGGCGGGAGGACAAACCGGGGAGCTGTTTTTT. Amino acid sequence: CASSLEAGGQTGELFF.

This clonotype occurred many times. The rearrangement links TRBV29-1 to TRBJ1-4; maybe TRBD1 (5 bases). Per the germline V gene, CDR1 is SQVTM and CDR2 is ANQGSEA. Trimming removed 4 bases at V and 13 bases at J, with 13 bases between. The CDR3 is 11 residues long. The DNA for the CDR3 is TGCAGCGTTGGCACGGCCGGGGGACTGTTTTTT. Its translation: CSVGTAGGLFF.

The CDR3 protein is CSARSVAGASGSSYEQYF. CDR3 DNA sequence: TGCAGTGCTAGATCAGTGGCCGGGGCTAGCGGGAGCTCCTACGAGCAGTACTTC. The chain is built from TRBV20-1 and TRBJ2-7; the match to TRBD2 covers 10 bases. V was clipped by 2 bases and J by 0 bases; unmatched bases: 13. CDR1 is DFQATT and CDR2 is SNEGSKA in the germline V gene (reference sequence). This CDR3 has 18 amino acids.

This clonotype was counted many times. The CDR3 reads CASSFRQNTEAFF. CDR3 bases: TGTGCCAGCAGCTTTAGGCAGAACACTGAAGCTTTCTTT. The chain uses TRBV5-6 and TRBJ1-1; the D is unclear. V gave up 2 bases and J gave up 1 base, with 6 bases separating them. The CDR3 runs 13 residues. CDR1 is SGHDT and CDR2 is YYEEEE in the germline V gene.

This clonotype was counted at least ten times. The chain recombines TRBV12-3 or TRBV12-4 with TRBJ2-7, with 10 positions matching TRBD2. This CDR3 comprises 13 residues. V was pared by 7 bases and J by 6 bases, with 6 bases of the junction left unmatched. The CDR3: CASTRTSGGEQYF. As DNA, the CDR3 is TGTGCCAGCACCAGGACTAGCGGCGGCGAGCAGTACTTC.

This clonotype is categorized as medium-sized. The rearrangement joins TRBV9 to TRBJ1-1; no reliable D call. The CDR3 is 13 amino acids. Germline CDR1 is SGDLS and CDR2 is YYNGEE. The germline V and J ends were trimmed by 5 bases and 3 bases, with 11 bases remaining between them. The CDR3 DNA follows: TGTGCCAGCAGTACTGGGCCGGACACTGAAGCTTTCTTT. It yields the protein CASSTGPDTEAFF.

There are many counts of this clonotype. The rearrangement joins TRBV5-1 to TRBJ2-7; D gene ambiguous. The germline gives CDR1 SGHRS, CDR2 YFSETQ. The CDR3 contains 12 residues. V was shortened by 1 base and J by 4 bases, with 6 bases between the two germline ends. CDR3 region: CASSLTSYEQYF. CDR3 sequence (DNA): TGCGCCAGCAGCTTGACCAGTTACGAGCAGTACTTC.

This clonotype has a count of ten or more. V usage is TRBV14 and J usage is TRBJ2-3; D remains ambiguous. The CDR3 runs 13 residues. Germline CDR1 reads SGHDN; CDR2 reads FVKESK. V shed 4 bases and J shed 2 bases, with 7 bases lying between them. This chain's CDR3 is CASSLQVTDTQYF. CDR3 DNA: TGTGCCAGCAGCCTTCAAGTCACAGATACGCAGTATTTT.

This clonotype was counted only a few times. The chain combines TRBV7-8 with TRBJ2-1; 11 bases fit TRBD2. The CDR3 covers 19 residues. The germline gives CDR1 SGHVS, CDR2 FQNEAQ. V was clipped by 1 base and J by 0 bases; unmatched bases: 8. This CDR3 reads CASSLGLAGTPSSYNEQFF. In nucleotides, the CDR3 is TGTGCCAGCAGCTTAGGACTAGCGGGAACCCCTAGCTCCTACAATGAGCAGTTCTTC.

The DNA for the CDR3 is TGCAGTGCTAGAATACTCCGGACGGGCTCAGGGTACAATGAGCAGTTCTTC. It is translated as CSARILRTGSGYNEQFF. The chain links TRBV20-1 to TRBJ2-1, with D possibly being TRBD1 (5 bases). V was clipped by 2 bases and J by 4 bases, with 21 bases between them. The V gene's germline CDR1 is DFQATT and CDR2 SNEGSKA (reference sequence). The CDR3 spans 17 residues.

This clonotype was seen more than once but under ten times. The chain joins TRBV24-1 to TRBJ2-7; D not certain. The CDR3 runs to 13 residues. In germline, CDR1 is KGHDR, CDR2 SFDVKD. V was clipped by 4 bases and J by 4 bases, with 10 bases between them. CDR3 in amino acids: CATSDPSRYEQYF. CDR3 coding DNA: TGTGCCACCAGTGACCCCTCACGGTACGAGCAGTACTTC.

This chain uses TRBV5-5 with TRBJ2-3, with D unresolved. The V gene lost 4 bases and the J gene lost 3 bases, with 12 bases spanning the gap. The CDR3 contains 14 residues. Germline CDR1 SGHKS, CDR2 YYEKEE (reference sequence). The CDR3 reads CASSPRRLTDTQYF. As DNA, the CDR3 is TGTGCCAGCAGCCCGCGGCGGTTGACAGATACGCAGTATTTT. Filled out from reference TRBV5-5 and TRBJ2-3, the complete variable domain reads DAGVTQSPTHLIKTRGQQVTLRCSPISGHKSVSWYQQVLGQGPQFIFQYYEKEERGRGNFPDRFSARQFPNYSSELNVNALLLGDSALYLCASSPRRLTDTQYFGPGTRLTVL.